Sequencing of this TCR beta chain was carried out in a study of control samples from healthy donors and cancer patients. Using immunoSEQ multiplex PCR, the repertoire was profiled, and TCRdb retains in-frame clones only, with some absent. The sample has 60,000 to 75,000 clones; around 87% are singletons. Trimming pared 5 bases from V and 7 bases from J, leaving 11 bases between. The CDR3 spans 11 residues. Germline V lookup: CDR1 GTSNPN, CDR2 SVGIG (reference sequence). The sequence came from a woman aged 45-60 years with head and neck cancer. The sequenced sample consisted of PBMCs. V gene TRBV30 combines with J gene TRBJ2-5; D possibly corresponds to TRBD2 (5 bases). CDR3 in DNA: TGTGCCTGGGACATGGAGGTGACCCAGTACTTC. Amino acids: CAWDMEVTQYF. The variable domain in full, completed from reference TRBV30 and TRBJ2-5, reads SQTIHQWPATLVQPVGSPLSLECTVEGTSNPNLYWYRQAAGRGLQLLFYSVGIGQISSEVPQNLSASRPQDRQFILSSKKLLLSDSGFYLCAWDMEVTQYFGPGTRLLVL.